These T cell receptor beta chains were read from a single sample in a study of shared clonotypes between healthy human individuals. Libraries were prepared by immunoSEQ multiplex PCR; TCRdb keeps only in-frame clonotypes and omits some of them. The sample contains around 690,000 clones, 80% to 95% of which appear only once. The source material was memory CD8+ T cells from PBMCs. The receptors here all came from a man between 18 and 29 years old in good health. Some clones in this sample may be carry-over from other donors' samples. Each CDR3 is given with its conserved first and last residue. D genes are given only for firm matches. Rows may omit the clone size; those that give it use once, few, many or a size class.

J gene: TRBJ1-1; V gene: TRBV19; D gene: .; clone size: few; CDR3 DNA: TGTGCCAGTAGCCGAATGGACGGCTGGGGTACAAATGAAGCTTTCTTT; CDR3 protein: CASSRMDGWGTNEAFF
J gene: TRBJ2-1; V gene: TRBV28; D gene: .; clone size: .; CDR3 DNA: TGTGCCAGCAGTTTCATCCGGAGGAGCTCCTACAATGAGCAGTTCTTC; CDR3 protein: CASSFIRRSSYNEQFF
J gene: TRBJ1-1; V gene: TRBV5-6; D gene: .; clone size: .; CDR3 DNA: TGTGCCAGCAGCTTGGTTCATCTGAACACTGAAGCTTTCTTT; CDR3 protein: CASSLVHLNTEAFF
J gene: TRBJ2-5; V gene: TRBV5-6; D gene: TRBD2; clone size: .; CDR3 DNA: TGTGCCAGCAGCTTGAGGCTAGCGGGCGTAGAGTACTTC; CDR3 protein: CASSLRLAGVEYF
J gene: TRBJ2-7; V gene: TRBV6-6; D gene: TRBD2; clone size: .; CDR3 DNA: TGTGCCAGCAGCTTCGGACTAGCGGGAGGAACCTACGAGCAGTACTTC; CDR3 protein: CASSFGLAGGTYEQYF
J gene: TRBJ2-1; V gene: TRBV7-2; D gene: TRBD2; clone size: .; CDR3 DNA: TGTGCCAGCAGCTTACCGATAGCGGGACCCTTCTATGAGCAGTTCTTC; CDR3 protein: CASSLPIAGPFYEQFF
J gene: TRBJ2-7; V gene: TRBV27; D gene: TRBD2; clone size: .; CDR3 DNA: TGTGCCAGCTCATCGGAGTGGGGGGGAGCGTACTTC; CDR3 protein: CASSSEWGGAYF
J gene: TRBJ1-1; V gene: TRBV21-1; D gene: .; clone size: .; CDR3 DNA: TGTGCCAGCAGCCCGCCCCATGGGGGTAGACAGGGGGCCGGAGCTTTCTTT; CDR3 protein: CASSPPHGGRQGAGAFF
J gene: TRBJ2-3; V gene: TRBV10-2; D gene: TRBD2; clone size: .; CDR3 DNA: TGCGCCAGCACTTGGACTAGTCCCACAGATACGCAGTATTTT; CDR3 protein: CASTWTSPTDTQYF
J gene: TRBJ2-7; V gene: TRBV28; D gene: .; clone size: .; CDR3 DNA: TGTGCCAGCATTTCCGGGCTCCCCTCCTACGAGCAGTACTTC; CDR3 protein: CASISGLPSYEQYF
J gene: TRBJ2-7; V gene: TRBV16; D gene: TRBD2; clone size: .; CDR3 DNA: TGTGCCAGCAGCCAAGCGGGAGGCCCCTCCTACGAGCAGTACTTC; CDR3 protein: CASSQAGGPSYEQYF